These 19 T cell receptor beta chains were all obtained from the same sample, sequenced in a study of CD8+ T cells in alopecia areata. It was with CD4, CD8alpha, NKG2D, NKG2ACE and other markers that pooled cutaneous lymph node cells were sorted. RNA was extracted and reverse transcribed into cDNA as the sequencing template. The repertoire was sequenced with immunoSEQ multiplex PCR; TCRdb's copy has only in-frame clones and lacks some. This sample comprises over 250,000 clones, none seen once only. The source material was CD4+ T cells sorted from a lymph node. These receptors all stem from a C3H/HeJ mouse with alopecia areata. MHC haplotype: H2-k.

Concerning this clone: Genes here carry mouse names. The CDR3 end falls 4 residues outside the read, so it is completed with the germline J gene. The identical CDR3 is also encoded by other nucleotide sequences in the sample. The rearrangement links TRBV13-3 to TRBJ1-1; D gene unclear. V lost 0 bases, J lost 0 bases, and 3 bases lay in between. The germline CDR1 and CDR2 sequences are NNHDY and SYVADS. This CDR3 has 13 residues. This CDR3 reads CASSDEANTEVFF. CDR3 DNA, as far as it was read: TGTGCCAGCAGTGATGAAGCAAACACA.

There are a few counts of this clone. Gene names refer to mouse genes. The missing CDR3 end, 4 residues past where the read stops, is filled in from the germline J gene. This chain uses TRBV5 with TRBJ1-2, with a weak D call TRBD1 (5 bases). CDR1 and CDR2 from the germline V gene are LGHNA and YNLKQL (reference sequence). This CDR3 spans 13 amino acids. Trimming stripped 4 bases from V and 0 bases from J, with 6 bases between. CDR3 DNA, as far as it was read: TGTGCCAGCAGCCGACAGACAAACTCC. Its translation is CASSRQTNS. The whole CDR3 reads CASSRQTNSDYTF.

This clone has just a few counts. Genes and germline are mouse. The CDR3 DNA, read in part, is TGCACCTGCAGTGCAGATGGGGACAGGGGGCGAGGGCCC. Translating it yields CTCSADGDRGRGP. The whole CDR3 is CTCSADGDRGRGPLYF. J is TRBJ1-6 and V is TRBV1; TRBD1 matches at 12 bases. Read data end 3 residues before the CDR3 end; the end is taken from the germline J gene. TRBJ1-6 belongs to the ORF category, with a function that is uncertain. The CDR3 contains 16 residues. Germline V gives CDR1 NSQYPW, CDR2 LRSPGD (reference sequence).

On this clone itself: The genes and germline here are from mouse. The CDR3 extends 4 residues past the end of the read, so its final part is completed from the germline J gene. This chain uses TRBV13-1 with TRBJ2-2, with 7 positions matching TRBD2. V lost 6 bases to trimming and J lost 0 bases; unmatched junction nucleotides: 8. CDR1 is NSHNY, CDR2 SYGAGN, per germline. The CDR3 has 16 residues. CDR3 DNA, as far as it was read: TGTGCCAGCACCCCCCCTGGGGGAGCAAACACCGGG. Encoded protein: CASTPPGGANTG. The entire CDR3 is CASTPPGGANTGQLYF.

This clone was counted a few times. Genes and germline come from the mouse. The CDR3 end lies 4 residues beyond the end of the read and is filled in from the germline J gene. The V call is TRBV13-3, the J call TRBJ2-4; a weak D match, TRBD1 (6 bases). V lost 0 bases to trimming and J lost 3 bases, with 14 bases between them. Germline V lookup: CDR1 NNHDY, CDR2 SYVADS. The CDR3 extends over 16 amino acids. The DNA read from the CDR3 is TGTGCCAGCAGTGATGCCCTCAACAGGGCCCAAAAC. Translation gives CASSDALNRAQN. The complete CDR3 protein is CASSDALNRAQNTLYF.

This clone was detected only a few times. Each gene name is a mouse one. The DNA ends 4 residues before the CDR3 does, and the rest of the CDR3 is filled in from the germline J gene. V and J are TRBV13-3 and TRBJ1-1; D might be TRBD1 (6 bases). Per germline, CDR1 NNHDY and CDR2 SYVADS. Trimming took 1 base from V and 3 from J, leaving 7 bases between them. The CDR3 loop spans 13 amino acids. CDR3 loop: CASSDNRDTEVFF. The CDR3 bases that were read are TGTGCCAGCAGTGATAACAGGGACACA.

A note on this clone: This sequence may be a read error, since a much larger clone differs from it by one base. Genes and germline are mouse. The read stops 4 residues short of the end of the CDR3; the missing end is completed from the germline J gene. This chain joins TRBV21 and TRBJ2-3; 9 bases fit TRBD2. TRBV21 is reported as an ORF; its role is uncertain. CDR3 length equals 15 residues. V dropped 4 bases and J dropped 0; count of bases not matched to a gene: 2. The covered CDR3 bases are TGTGCTAGCAGTCCGACTGGGGGTAGTGCAGAA. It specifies CASSPTGGSAE. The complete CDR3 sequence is CASSPTGGSAETLYF.

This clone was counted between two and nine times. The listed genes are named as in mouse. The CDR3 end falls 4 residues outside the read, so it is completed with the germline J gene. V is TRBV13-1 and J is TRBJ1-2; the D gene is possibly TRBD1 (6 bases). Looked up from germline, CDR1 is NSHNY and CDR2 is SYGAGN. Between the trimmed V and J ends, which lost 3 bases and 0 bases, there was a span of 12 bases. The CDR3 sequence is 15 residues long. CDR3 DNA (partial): TGTGCCAGCAGTGTCGGGACAACGGCAAACTCC. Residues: CASSVGTTANS. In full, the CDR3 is CASSVGTTANSDYTF.

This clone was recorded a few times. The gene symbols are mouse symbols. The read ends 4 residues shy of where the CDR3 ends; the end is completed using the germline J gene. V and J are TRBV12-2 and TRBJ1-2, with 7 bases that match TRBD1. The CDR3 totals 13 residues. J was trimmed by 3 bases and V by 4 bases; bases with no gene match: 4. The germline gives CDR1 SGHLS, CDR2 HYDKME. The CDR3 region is CASSPDRDSDYTF. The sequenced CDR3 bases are TGTGCCAGCTCCCCTGACAGGGACTCC.

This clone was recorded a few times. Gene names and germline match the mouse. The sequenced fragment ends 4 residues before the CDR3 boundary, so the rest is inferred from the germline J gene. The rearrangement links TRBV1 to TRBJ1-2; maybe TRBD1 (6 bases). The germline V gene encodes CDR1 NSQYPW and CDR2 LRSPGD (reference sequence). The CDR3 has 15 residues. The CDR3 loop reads CTCSAPTGGAGDYTF. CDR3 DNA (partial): TGCACCTGCAGTGCCCCGACTGGGGGGGCCGGC.

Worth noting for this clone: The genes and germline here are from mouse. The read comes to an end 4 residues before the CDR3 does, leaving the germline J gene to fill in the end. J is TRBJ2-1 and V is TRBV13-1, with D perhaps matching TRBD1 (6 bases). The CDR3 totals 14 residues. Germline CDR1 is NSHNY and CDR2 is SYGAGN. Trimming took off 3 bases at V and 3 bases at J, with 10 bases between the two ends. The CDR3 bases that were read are TGTGCCAGCAGTGTCCGGGACATCTATGCT. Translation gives CASSVRDIYA. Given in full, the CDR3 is CASSVRDIYAEQFF.

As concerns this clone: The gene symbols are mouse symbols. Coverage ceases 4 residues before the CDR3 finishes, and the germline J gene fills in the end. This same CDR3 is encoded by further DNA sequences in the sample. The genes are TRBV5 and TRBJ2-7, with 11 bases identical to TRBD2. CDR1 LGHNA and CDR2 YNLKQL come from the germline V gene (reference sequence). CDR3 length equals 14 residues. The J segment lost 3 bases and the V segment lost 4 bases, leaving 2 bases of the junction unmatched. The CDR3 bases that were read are TGTGCCAGCAGCCCGGGACTGGGGGTCTAT. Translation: CASSPGLGVY. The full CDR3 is CASSPGLGVYEQYF.

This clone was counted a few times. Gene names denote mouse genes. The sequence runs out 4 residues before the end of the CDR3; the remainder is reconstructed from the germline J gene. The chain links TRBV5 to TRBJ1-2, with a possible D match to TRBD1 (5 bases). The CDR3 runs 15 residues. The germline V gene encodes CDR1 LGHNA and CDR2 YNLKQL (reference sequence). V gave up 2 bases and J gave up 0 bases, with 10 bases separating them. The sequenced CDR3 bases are TGTGCCAGCAGCCAACAGGGAGACACAAACTCC. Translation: CASSQQGDTNS. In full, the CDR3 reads CASSQQGDTNSDYTF.

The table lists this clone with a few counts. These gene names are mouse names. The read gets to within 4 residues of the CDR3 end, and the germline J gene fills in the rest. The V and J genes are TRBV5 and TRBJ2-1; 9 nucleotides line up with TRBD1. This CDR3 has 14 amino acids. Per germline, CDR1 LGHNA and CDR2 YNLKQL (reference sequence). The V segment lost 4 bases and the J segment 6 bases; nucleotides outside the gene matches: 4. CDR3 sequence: CASSPPGQGAEQFF. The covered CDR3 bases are TGTGCCAGCAGCCCTCCGGGACAGGGTGCT.

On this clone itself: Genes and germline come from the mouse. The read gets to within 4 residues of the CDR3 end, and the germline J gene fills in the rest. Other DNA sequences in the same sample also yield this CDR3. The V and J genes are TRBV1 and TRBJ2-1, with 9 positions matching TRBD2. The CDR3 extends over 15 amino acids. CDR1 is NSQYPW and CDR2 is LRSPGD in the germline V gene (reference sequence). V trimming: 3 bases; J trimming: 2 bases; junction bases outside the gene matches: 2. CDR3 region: CTCSAGLGHYAEQFF. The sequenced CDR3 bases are TGCACCTGCAGTGCGGGACTGGGACACTATGCT.

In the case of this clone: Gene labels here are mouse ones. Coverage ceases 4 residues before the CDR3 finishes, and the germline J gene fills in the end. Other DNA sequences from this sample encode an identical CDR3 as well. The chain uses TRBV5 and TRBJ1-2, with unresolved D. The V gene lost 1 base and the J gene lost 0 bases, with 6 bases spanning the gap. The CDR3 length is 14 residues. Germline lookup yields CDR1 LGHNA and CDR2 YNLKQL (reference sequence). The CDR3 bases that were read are TGTGCCAGCAGCCAAGTCCCAGCAAACTCC. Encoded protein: CASSQVPANS. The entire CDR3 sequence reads CASSQVPANSDYTF.

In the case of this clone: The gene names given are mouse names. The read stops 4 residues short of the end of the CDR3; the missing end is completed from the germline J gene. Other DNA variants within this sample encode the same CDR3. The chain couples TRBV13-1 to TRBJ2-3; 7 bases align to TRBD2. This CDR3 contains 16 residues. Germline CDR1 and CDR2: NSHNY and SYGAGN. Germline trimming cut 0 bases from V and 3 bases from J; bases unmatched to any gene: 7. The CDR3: CASSDALGGRAETLYF. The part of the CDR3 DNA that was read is TGTGCCAGCAGTGATGCATTGGGGGGAAGGGCAGAA.

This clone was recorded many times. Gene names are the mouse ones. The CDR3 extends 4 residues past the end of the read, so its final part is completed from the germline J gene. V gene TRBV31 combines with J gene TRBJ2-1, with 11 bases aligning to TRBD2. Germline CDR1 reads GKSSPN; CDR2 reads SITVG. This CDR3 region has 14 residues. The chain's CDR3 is CAWSLGDWGAEQFF. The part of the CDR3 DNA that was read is TGTGCCTGGAGTCTAGGGGACTGGGGGGCT.

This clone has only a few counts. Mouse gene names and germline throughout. CDR3 DNA (partial): TGTGCCAGCAGTATTTCCAAA. Translation: CASSISK. The full CDR3 protein reads CASSISKEVFF. The chain recombines TRBV19 with TRBJ1-1; D ambiguous. The read falls 4 residues short of the CDR3 end, and the missing part is taken from the germline J gene. The length of the CDR3 is 11 residues. Germline V CDR1 and CDR2: FNHDT, SITEND (reference sequence).